A selection of T cell receptor beta chains follows, all from one sample in a study of regulatory T cells in long-lasting Graves disease. TCRdb reprocessed the multiplex PCR reads via MiXCR and lists one record per CDR3 protein. The sample has 420,000 or so distinct CDR3 sequences; roughly 17% are singletons. This same sample was also part of a study on T cells in Graves' hyperthyroidism and ophthalmopathy.

The sequencing used peripheral blood mononuclear cells (PBMCs), collected at new diagnosis, from a patient treated with antithyroid drugs. The receptors derive from a young woman with Graves disease. The CDR3 runs from the conserved cysteine through the conserved F or W. A D gene is named only where the DNA matches it firmly. Clone size appears in some rows only: once, few, many, or a class for an expanded clone.

V	size	J	length	D	CDR3	DNA
TRBV29-1	many	TRBJ2-1	13	TRBD2	CSHRLAGAREQFF	TGCAGCCACCGACTAGCGGGAGCCCGGGAGCAGTTCTTC
TRBV27	many	TRBJ2-3	15	NA	CASSLMEVAGDTQYF	TGTGCCAGCAGTTTAATGGAAGTGGCAGGAGATACGCAGTATTTT
TRBV7-2	NA	TRBJ2-3	14	TRBD2	CASRKTSGTDAQYF	TGTGCCAGCAGGAAGACTAGCGGCACAGATGCGCAGTATTTT
TRBV10-2	NA	TRBJ2-3	14	NA	CASSDARASDTQYF	TGCGCCAGCAGTGACGCGCGAGCCTCAGATACGCAGTATTTT
TRBV7-9	NA	TRBJ1-1	19	TRBD1	CASSRTPRDRGRGNTEAFF	TGTGCCAGCAGCCGAACCCCCCGGGACAGGGGGCGTGGGAACACTGAAGCTTTCTTT
TRBV28	many	TRBJ2-5	12	NA	CASSFFAETQYF	TGTGCCAGCAGTTTCTTTGCCGAGACCCAGTACTTC
TRBV7-2	many	TRBJ2-3	15	NA	CASSLRLVRTDTQYF	TGTGCCAGCAGCTTGCGACTAGTGAGAACAGATACGCAGTATTTT
TRBV12-3/TRBV12-4	NA	TRBJ2-3	16	TRBD2	CTSSDGLAGSTDTQYF	TGTACCAGCAGCGATGGACTAGCGGGAAGCACAGATACGCAGTATTTT
TRBV12-3/TRBV12-4	many	TRBJ2-5	15	TRBD2	CASSFLAGLQETQYF	TGTGCCAGCAGTTTCCTAGCGGGCTTACAAGAGACCCAGTACTTC
TRBV12-3/TRBV12-4	NA	TRBJ2-1	16	NA	CASSSGQGGGTHEQFF	TGTGCCAGCAGCTCCGGGCAGGGTGGCGGGACCCATGAGCAGTTCTTC
TRBV7-9	many	TRBJ2-1	15	TRBD2	CASSKTSGLFNEQFF	TGTGCCAGCAGCAAGACTAGCGGGTTGTTTAATGAGCAGTTCTTC
TRBV4-3	NA	TRBJ1-2	14	NA	CASSQAGAVVGYTF	TGCGCCAGCAGCCAAGCGGGGGCGGTAGTTGGCTACACCTTC
TRBV7-2	many	TRBJ2-7	19	TRBD2	CASSLGLAGVWASSNEQYF	TGTGCCAGCAGCTTAGGACTAGCGGGAGTCTGGGCTAGTTCAAACGAGCAGTACTTC
TRBV14	few	TRBJ2-7	14	NA	CASSQNRETYEQYF	TGTGCCAGCAGCCAAAACAGGGAAACCTACGAGCAGTACTTC
TRBV19	NA	TRBJ1-1	14	NA	CASSNLGQSREAFF	TGTGCCAGTAGCAACCTCGGACAGTCTCGCGAAGCTTTCTTT
TRBV4-1	NA	TRBJ2-7	14	NA	CASSQVLNTYEQYF	TGCGCCAGCAGCCAAGTTTTGAATACCTACGAGCAGTACTTC
TRBV29-1	few	TRBJ2-1	17	NA	CSVEELARIESYNEQFF	TGCAGCGTTGAAGAGCTAGCGAGGATTGAGTCCTACAATGAGCAGTTCTTC
TRBV14	few	TRBJ2-4	13	TRBD1	CASSTTGGNIQYF	TGTGCCAGCAGTACGACAGGGGGAAACATTCAGTACTTC
TRBV5-1	many	TRBJ2-1	14	TRBD2	CASSSGLAHNEQFF	TGCGCCAGCAGCTCGGGACTAGCCCACAATGAGCAGTTCTTC
TRBV6-1	NA	TRBJ2-2	14	NA	CASSPTGINGELFF	TGTGCCAGCAGTCCCACAGGTATCAACGGGGAGCTGTTTTTT
TRBV4-2	NA	TRBJ2-1	17	TRBD2	CASSQESGGRPYNEQFF	TGTGCCAGCAGCCAAGAGTCCGGCGGGAGGCCCTACAATGAGCAGTTCTTC
TRBV7-3	many	TRBJ2-2	17	TRBD2	CASSSRLAGGPNGELFF	TGTGCCAGCAGCTCCCGACTAGCGGGAGGGCCGAACGGGGAGCTGTTTTTT
TRBV20-1	few	TRBJ2-7	15	TRBD2	CSAPLLAEEYSEQYF	TGCAGTGCTCCGCTACTAGCGGAGGAATATTCCGAGCAGTACTTC
TRBV5-1	NA	TRBJ2-3	17	TRBD2	CASSLEVTSGIKDTQYF	TGCGCCAGCAGCTTGGAAGTGACTAGCGGGATTAAAGATACGCAGTATTTT
TRBV27	NA	TRBJ2-3	15	TRBD2	CASGKLADRTDTQYF	TGTGCCAGCGGGAAACTAGCGGATCGCACAGATACGCAGTATTTT
TRBV20-1	NA	TRBJ2-1	15	NA	CSAKTTSPRYNEQFF	TGCAGTGCAAAAACAACTAGTCCGAGATACAATGAGCAGTTCTTC
TRBV12-3/TRBV12-4	NA	TRBJ2-5	15	NA	CASSTRLVQRQTQYF	TGTGCCAGCAGTACCCGACTAGTACAACGGCAGACCCAGTACTTC
TRBV10-1	few	TRBJ2-2	20	TRBD2	CASSERGLAGFNANTGELFF	TGCGCCAGCAGTGAAAGGGGACTAGCGGGATTTAACGCGAACACCGGGGAGCTGTTTTTT
TRBV7-2	many	TRBJ1-2	14	TRBD1	CASSSDRGAGGYTF	TGTGCCAGCAGCTCGGACAGGGGGGCTGGTGGCTACACCTTC
TRBV5-1	many	TRBJ2-3	17	TRBD2	CASSLGIGAGVTDTQYF	TGCGCCAGCAGCTTGGGAATCGGAGCGGGAGTAACCGATACGCAGTATTTT
TRBV6-1	once	TRBJ2-3	12	TRBD1	CASSTEGGTQYF	TGTGCCAGCAGCACTGAAGGGGGCACGCAGTATTTT
TRBV27	many	TRBJ2-1	16	TRBD2	CASSGQGTSGYNEQFF	TGTGCCAGCAGTGGACAGGGGACTAGCGGCTACAATGAGCAGTTCTTC
TRBV28	few	TRBJ1-6	17	NA	CASSSGSRGSSNSPLHF	TGTGCCAGCAGTTCAGGTTCGAGGGGCTCGAGTAATTCACCCCTCCACTTT
TRBV6-1	few	TRBJ2-2	14	NA	CAARGGGSTGELFF	TGTGCCGCCAGGGGGGGAGGGAGCACCGGGGAGCTGTTTTTT
TRBV2	many	TRBJ1-1	13	TRBD1	CASTTGPNTEAFF	TGTGCCAGCACGACAGGGCCGAACACTGAAGCTTTCTTT
TRBV20-1	NA	TRBJ2-1	15	TRBD2	CSARDASGKDNEQFF	TGCAGTGCTAGAGATGCTAGCGGGAAGGACAATGAGCAGTTCTTC
TRBV2	many	TRBJ2-3	17	NA	CASRARGGTLTPDTQYF	TGTGCCAGCAGGGCCAGAGGAGGGACTTTAACTCCAGATACGCAGTATTTT
TRBV5-1	few	TRBJ1-1	15	NA	CASSSARGVGTEAFF	TGCGCCAGCAGCTCCGCTCGGGGGGTTGGTACTGAAGCTTTCTTT
TRBV27	many	TRBJ2-1	15	TRBD2	CASSPLAGGLNEQFF	TGTGCCAGCAGTCCGCTAGCGGGAGGATTGAATGAGCAGTTCTTC
TRBV29-1	many	TRBJ1-1	14	NA	CSVEDLHGYTEAFF	TGCAGCGTTGAAGATTTGCACGGATACACTGAAGCTTTCTTT
TRBV15	NA	TRBJ2-3	24	NA	CATSRDRMPYLEQYFGPGSDTQYF	NA
TRBV7-9	NA	TRBJ1-2	13	TRBD1	CASRPGQGYGYTF	TGTGCCAGCAGACCGGGACAGGGGTATGGCTACACCTTC
TRBV28	many	TRBJ2-7	15	TRBD1	CASSLPGQGSYEQYF	TGTGCCAGCAGCCTGCCGGGACAGGGGTCCTACGAGCAGTACTTC
TRBV7-6	few	TRBJ2-2	14	NA	CASNTGSGTGELFF	TGTGCCAGCAACACCGGGAGCGGAACCGGGGAGCTGTTTTTT
TRBV28	many	TRBJ2-7	15	NA	CASSPAAGSYDKQYF	TGTGCCAGCAGCCCCGCGGCGGGGTCCTACGATAAGCAGTACTTC
TRBV7-8	NA	TRBJ1-5	15	NA	CASSFEPGVGQPQHF	TGTGCCAGCAGCTTTGAGCCAGGGGTAGGTCAGCCCCAGCATTTT
TRBV27	few	TRBJ2-3	15	NA	CASTRIISGTDTQYF	TGTGCCAGCACTCGAATCATCTCGGGCACAGATACGCAGTATTTT
TRBV20-1	many	TRBJ2-3	10	NA	CSDFGDTQYF	TGCAGTGACTTTGGAGATACGCAGTATTTT